What follows are 18 T cell receptor beta chains derived from one specimen sequenced in a study of cytomegalovirus exposure and HLA in healthy donors. Primers for the PCR totalled 60 Vbeta and 13 Jbeta. Clones were sequenced by immunoSEQ multiplex PCR, and TCRdb holds only the in-frame ones, with some missing. The table lists about 160,000 clones, over 80% of them singletons. The sample consisted of PBMCs. The receptors shown here come from a man aged 50 to 60 in good health and CMV-seropositive.

The chain is built from TRBV5-1 and TRBJ2-5; no firm D call. Germline-derived CDR1 and CDR2 are SGHRS and YFSETQ. V was pared by 7 bases and J by 5 bases, with 18 bases between. This CDR3 is 14 amino acids long. CDR3 amino acids: CASSWVIDTETQYF. The DNA for the CDR3 is TGCGCCAGCTCCTGGGTGATCGACACTGAGACCCAGTACTTC. Filled out from reference TRBV5-1 and TRBJ2-5, the complete variable domain reads KAGVTQTPRYLIKTRGQQVTLSCSPISGHRSVSWYQQTPGQGLQFLFEYFSETQRNKGNFPGRFSGRQFSNSRSEMNVSTLELGDSALYLCASSWVIDTETQYFGPGTRLLVL.

This clone was seen a handful of times. The chain combines TRBV2 with TRBJ1-5; D unresolved. CDR3 length: 14 residues. The germline V gene has CDR1 SNHLY and CDR2 FYNNEI. V was pared by 1 base and J by 6 bases, with 10 bases between. CDR3 protein: CASSEGAGGQPQHF. The DNA of the CDR3 is TGTGCCAGCAGTGAAGGGGCGGGAGGTCAGCCCCAGCATTTT.

The rearrangement links TRBV28 to TRBJ2-3; 10 bases agree with TRBD1. Germline-derived CDR1 and CDR2 are MDHEN and SYDVKM. The CDR3 has 15 amino acids. With 4 bases clipped from V and 6 bases from J, the junction kept 7 bases outside the gene matches. CDR3 in amino acids: CASSSTGQGFDTQYF. The DNA of the CDR3 is TGTGCCAGCAGTTCCACGGGACAGGGGTTCGATACGCAGTATTTT.

The V call is TRBV29-1, the J call TRBJ2-4, with D possibly TRBD1 on 5 matching bases. Trimming stripped 4 bases from V and 1 base from J, with 17 bases between. The CDR3 has 16 residues. Germline CDR1 and CDR2: SQVTM and ANQGSEA. The CDR3 loop reads CSVVSYRSGAKNIQYF. The CDR3 DNA reads as TGCAGCGTTGTGTCATACAGGAGTGGGGCCAAAAACATTCAGTACTTC.

The V gene is TRBV18, the J gene TRBJ1-6; D unresolved. Trimming took off 8 bases at V and 3 bases at J, with 11 bases between the two ends. Germline CDR1 and CDR2: KGHSH and LQKENI. The CDR3 is 14 residues long. CDR3 in DNA: TGTGCCAGCCCCCCCTGGCACTATAATTCACCCCTCCACTTT. This codes for CASPPWHYNSPLHF.

The CDR3 protein is CASSQQAGGGLNEQFF. The CDR3 DNA sequence: TGTGCCAGCAGCCAACAAGCGGGAGGGGGTCTCAATGAGCAGTTCTTC. This chain uses TRBV14 with TRBJ2-1, with 10 nucleotides matching TRBD2. CDR1 is SGHDN and CDR2 is FVKESK in the germline V gene. V lost 2 bases, J lost 6 bases, and 7 bases stayed unmatched. This CDR3 spans 16 amino acids.

The chain is built from TRBV2 and TRBJ2-7, with TRBD1 matching 7 bases. Germline assignment: CDR1 SNHLY and CDR2 FYNNEI. This CDR3 spans 15 amino acids. V lost 10 bases, J lost 0 bases, and 12 bases stayed unmatched. Here the CDR3 DNA reads TGTGCCACACCCTCAGGGGACAGCGACTCCTACGAGCAGTACTTC. Translating it yields CATPSGDSDSYEQYF.

The genes are TRBV27 and TRBJ1-4; no reliable D call. This CDR3 spans 13 amino acids. V dropped 6 bases and J dropped 8 bases, with 13 bases sitting between them. Germline CDR1 is MNHEY and CDR2 is SMNVEV (reference sequence). The CDR3 sequence: CASRGGEWEKLFF. Here the CDR3 DNA reads TGTGCCAGCAGAGGTGGGGAGTGGGAAAAACTGTTTTTT.

The rearrangement links TRBV27 to TRBJ2-7; TRBD1 matches at 8 bases. The CDR3 is 14 amino acids. Germline CDR1 reads MNHEY; CDR2 reads SMNVEV (reference sequence). Trimming at V came to 5 bases and at J to 1 base, leaving 4 bases not matched to a gene. The CDR3 bases are TGTGCCAGCAGTACCGGGACAGGATCCTACGAGCAGTACTTC. It translates to CASSTGTGSYEQYF.

This rearrangement joins TRBV28 to TRBJ1-1; 10 bases are shared with TRBD1. The J segment lost 11 bases and the V segment lost 5 bases, leaving 5 bases of the junction unmatched. CDR3 length: 12 residues. Germline CDR1 is MDHEN and CDR2 is SYDVKM. Here the CDR3 reads CASSTTGGGAFF. Written as DNA, the CDR3 is TGTGCCAGCAGTACGACAGGGGGCGGTGCTTTCTTT. Full variable domain (remainder filled in from reference TRBV28 and TRBJ1-1): DVKVTQSSRYLVKRTGEKVFLECVQDMDHENMFWYRQDPGLGLRLIYFSYDVKMKEKGDIPEGYSVSREKKERFSLILESASTNQTSMYLCASSTTGGGAFFGQGTRLTVV.

The gene calls are TRBV2 and TRBJ1-5, with 9 nucleotides matching TRBD1. CDR1 and CDR2 (germline): SNHLY, FYNNEI. The CDR3 is 15 residues long. After removal of 9 bases from V and 1 base from J, the junction contained 7 bases not matched to a gene. This CDR3 is CASSTGGWSNQPQHF. DNA of the CDR3: TGTGCCAGTTCGACAGGGGGTTGGAGCAATCAGCCCCAGCATTTT. Together with reference TRBV2 and TRBJ1-5, the CDR3 gives the full variable domain: EPEVTQTPSHQVTQMGQEVILRCVPISNHLYFYWYRQILGQKVEFLVSFYNNEISEKSEIFDDQFSVERPDGSNFTLKIRSTKLEDSAMYFCASSTGGWSNQPQHFGDGTRLSIL.

The chain combines TRBV7-3 with TRBJ1-2; D is perhaps TRBD1 (6 bases). Germline V gene data show CDR1 as SGHTA and CDR2 as FQGTGA. The CDR3 sequence is 13 residues long. Trimming took off 5 bases at V and 4 bases at J, with 11 bases between the two ends. The chain's CDR3 is CASSPGGRYGYTF. CDR3 nucleotides: TGTGCCAGCAGCCCCGGGGGGCGCTATGGCTACACCTTC.

The chain has TRBV5-4 and TRBJ2-7, with 8 nucleotides matching TRBD2. CDR3 length: 16 amino acids. V lost 4 bases to trimming and J lost 0 bases; unmatched junction nucleotides: 9. Germline CDR1 reads SGHNT; CDR2 reads YYREEE (reference sequence). CDR3 sequence: CASSSTGTRSSYEQYF. The CDR3 DNA reads as TGTGCCAGCAGCAGTACCGGGACTAGGAGCTCCTACGAGCAGTACTTC.

Only one count was recorded for this clone. V gene TRBV9 combines with J gene TRBJ2-1, with D possibly matching TRBD1 (5 bases). The germline CDR1 and CDR2 sequences are SGDLS and YYNGEE. The CDR3 is 13 residues long. The ends were cut back, 3 bases at V and 10 bases at J, with 14 bases in the middle. This CDR3 is CASSAPPRQEQFF. The CDR3 nucleotides read TGTGCCAGCAGCGCCCCTCCTAGACAGGAGCAGTTCTTC.

This chain links TRBV20-1 with TRBJ1-1; tentatively, D is TRBD1 (5 bases). This CDR3 contains 11 residues. V was cut by 0 bases and J by 8 bases, with 7 bases left in between. Germline CDR1 DFQATT, CDR2 SNEGSKA (reference sequence). CDR3 DNA: TGCAGTGCTAGAGACAGGGCCGAAGCTTTCTTT. Translated, it gives CSARDRAEAFF.

The CDR3, as DNA: TGTGCCAGCAGCTTGTCGCAGGGGCGCTCCGGGGAGCTGTTTTTT. This codes for CASSLSQGRSGELFF. The chain employs TRBV7-8 and TRBJ2-2; the D gene is possibly TRBD1 (6 bases). V gave up 3 bases and J gave up 6 bases, with 14 bases separating them. The germline gives CDR1 SGHVS, CDR2 FQNEAQ. This CDR3 contains 15 residues.

There are a few counts of this clone. The rearrangement uses TRBV6-5 and TRBJ1-2; 9 nucleotides line up with TRBD1. The CDR3 consists of 13 residues. V lost 8 bases to trimming and J lost 8 bases; unmatched junction nucleotides: 9. CDR1 is MNHEY, CDR2 SVGAGI, per germline. CDR3 protein: CASGRGQGRGYTF. As DNA, the CDR3 is TGTGCCAGCGGTCGGGGACAGGGCAGGGGCTACACCTTC.

This chain links TRBV6-6 with TRBJ2-1; 8 bases map to TRBD2. CDR3 length: 14 amino acids. Germline CDR1 and CDR2: MNHNY and SVGAGI (reference sequence). V dropped 2 bases and J dropped 7; count of bases not matched to a gene: 4. CDR3 sequence: CASSYATGGNEQFF. The CDR3 nucleotides read TGTGCCAGCAGTTACGCGACGGGGGGGAATGAGCAGTTCTTC.